This is a list of T cell receptor beta chains from one sample in a study of shared clonotypes between healthy human individuals. Some clones are missing from TCRdb's copy, which holds only in-frame ones; the method was immunoSEQ multiplex PCR. Of 2 million to 2.5 million clones listed, roughly 94% are singletons. Sequences were obtained from naive CD4+ T cells sorted from blood. The receptors come from a man between 18 and 35 years old in good health. Both conserved end residues are part of each CDR3. D genes are given only for firm matches.

d_gene: .
v_gene: TRBV25-1
CDR3aa: CASGWGDSPLHF

d_gene: TRBD1
v_gene: TRBV10-3
CDR3aa: CAISESSGTGKETQYF

d_gene: .
v_gene: TRBV11-2
CDR3aa: CASSLSGPSTDTQYF

d_gene: TRBD1
v_gene: TRBV5-1
CDR3aa: CASSGGTEPPRAFF

d_gene: .
v_gene: TRBV6-6
CDR3aa: CASQAVRYEQYF

d_gene: TRBD1
v_gene: TRBV7-9
CDR3aa: CASSGDRNTGELFF

d_gene: TRBD2
v_gene: TRBV30
CDR3aa: CAWSVWLVASSGNNEQFF

d_gene: .
v_gene: TRBV19
CDR3aa: CASSIQGPNSGANVLTF

d_gene: TRBD1
v_gene: TRBV28
CDR3aa: CASSLGTVATNEKLFF

d_gene: TRBD1
v_gene: TRBV5-8
CDR3aa: CASERRGSSYNSPLHF

d_gene: TRBD2
v_gene: TRBV7-2
CDR3aa: CASSSYGGAFRNEQFF

d_gene: .
v_gene: TRBV6-5
CDR3aa: CASGRQNTGELFF

d_gene: TRBD2
v_gene: TRBV4-3
CDR3aa: CASSQVTAGGPIDTQYF

d_gene: .
v_gene: TRBV25-1
CDR3aa: CASSESISYEQYF

d_gene: TRBD1
v_gene: TRBV6-5
CDR3aa: CASSRKDRGPYEQYF

d_gene: .
v_gene: TRBV7-2
CDR3aa: CASSLILLRGTYNSPLHF

d_gene: .
v_gene: TRBV19
CDR3aa: CASGMAGVYGYTF

d_gene: .
v_gene: TRBV28
CDR3aa: CASSLGGVRPQHF

d_gene: TRBD1
v_gene: TRBV30
CDR3aa: CAWSVRAGGSGYTF

d_gene: TRBD1
v_gene: TRBV4-1
CDR3aa: CASSLPGTGEGLETQYF

d_gene: .
v_gene: TRBV5-6
CDR3aa: CASSLRTLNNSPLHF

d_gene: .
v_gene: TRBV6-6
CDR3aa: CASSYISTGELFF

d_gene: TRBD2
v_gene: TRBV7-9
CDR3aa: CASSLSELAGADTQYF

d_gene: .
v_gene: TRBV28
CDR3aa: CASMSGLQRTEAFF

d_gene: TRBD1
v_gene: TRBV4-3
CDR3aa: CASSQGDRVDGYTF